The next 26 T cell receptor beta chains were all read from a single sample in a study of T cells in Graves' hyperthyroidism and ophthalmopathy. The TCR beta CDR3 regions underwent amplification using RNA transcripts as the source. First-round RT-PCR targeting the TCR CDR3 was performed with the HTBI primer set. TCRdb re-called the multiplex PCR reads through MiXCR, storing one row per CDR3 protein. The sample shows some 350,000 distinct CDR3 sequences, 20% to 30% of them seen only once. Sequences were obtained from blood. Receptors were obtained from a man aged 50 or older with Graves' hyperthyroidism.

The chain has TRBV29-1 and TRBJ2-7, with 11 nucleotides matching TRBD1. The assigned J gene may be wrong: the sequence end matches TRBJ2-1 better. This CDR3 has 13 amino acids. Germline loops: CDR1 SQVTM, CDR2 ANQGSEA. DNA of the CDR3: TGCAGCGCCCCGGACAGGGGGCTCTACGAGCAGTTCTTC. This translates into CSAPDRGLYEQFF.

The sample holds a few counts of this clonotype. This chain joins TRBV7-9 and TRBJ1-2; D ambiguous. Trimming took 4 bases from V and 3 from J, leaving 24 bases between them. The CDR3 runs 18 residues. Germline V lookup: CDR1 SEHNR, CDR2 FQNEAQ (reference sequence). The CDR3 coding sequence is TGTGCCAGCAGCTCTTACCCTGGTAGAAGGACGGTGGACTATGGCTACACCTTC. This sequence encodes CASSSYPGRRTVDYGYTF.

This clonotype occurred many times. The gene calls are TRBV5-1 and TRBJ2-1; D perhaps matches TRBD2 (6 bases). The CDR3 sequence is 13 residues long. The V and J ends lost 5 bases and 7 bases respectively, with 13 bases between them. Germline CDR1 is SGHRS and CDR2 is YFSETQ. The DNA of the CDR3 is TGCGCCAGCAGTATCGGGACTGCGAATGAGCAGTTCTTC. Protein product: CASSIGTANEQFF.

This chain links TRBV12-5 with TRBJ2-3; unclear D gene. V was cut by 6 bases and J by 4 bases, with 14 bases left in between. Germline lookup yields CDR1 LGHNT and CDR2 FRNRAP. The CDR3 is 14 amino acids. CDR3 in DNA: TGTGCTAGTGGGACGCGGATTAACCCAGATACGCAGTATTTT. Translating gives CASGTRINPDTQYF.

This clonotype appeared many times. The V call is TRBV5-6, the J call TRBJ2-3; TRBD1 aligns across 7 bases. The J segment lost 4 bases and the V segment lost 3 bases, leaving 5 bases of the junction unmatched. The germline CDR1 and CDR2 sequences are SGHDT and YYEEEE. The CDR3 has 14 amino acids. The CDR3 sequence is CASSSGTAADTQYF. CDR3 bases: TGTGCCAGCAGCTCCGGGACAGCGGCAGATACGCAGTATTTT.

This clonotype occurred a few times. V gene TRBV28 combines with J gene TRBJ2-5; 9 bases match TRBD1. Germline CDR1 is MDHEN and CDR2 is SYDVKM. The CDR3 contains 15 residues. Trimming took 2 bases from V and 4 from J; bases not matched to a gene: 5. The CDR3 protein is CASSLEQGAGETQYF. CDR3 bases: TGTGCCAGCAGTTTAGAACAGGGGGCCGGAGAGACCCAGTACTTC. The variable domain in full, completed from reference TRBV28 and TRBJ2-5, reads DVKVTQSSRYLVKRTGEKVFLECVQDMDHENMFWYRQDPGLGLRLIYFSYDVKMKEKGDIPEGYSVSREKKERFSLILESASTNQTSMYLCASSLEQGAGETQYFGPGTRLLVL.

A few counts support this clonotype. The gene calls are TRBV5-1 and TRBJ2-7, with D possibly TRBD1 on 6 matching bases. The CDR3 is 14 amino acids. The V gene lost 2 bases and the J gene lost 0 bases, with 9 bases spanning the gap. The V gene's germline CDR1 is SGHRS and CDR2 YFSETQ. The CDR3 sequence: CASSFGQPSYEQYF. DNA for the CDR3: TGCGCCAGCAGCTTTGGACAGCCCTCCTACGAGCAGTACTTC. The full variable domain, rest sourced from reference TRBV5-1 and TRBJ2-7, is KAGVTQTPRYLIKTRGQQVTLSCSPISGHRSVSWYQQTPGQGLQFLFEYFSETQRNKGNFPGRFSGRQFSNSRSEMNVSTLELGDSALYLCASSFGQPSYEQYFGPGTRLTVT.

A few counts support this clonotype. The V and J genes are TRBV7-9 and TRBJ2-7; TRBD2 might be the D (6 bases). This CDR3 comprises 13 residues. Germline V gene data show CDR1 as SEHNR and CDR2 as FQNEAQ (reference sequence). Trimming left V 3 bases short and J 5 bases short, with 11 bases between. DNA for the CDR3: TGTGCCAGCAGCTTCGGGAGCGGCAACGAGCAGTACTTC. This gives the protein CASSFGSGNEQYF.

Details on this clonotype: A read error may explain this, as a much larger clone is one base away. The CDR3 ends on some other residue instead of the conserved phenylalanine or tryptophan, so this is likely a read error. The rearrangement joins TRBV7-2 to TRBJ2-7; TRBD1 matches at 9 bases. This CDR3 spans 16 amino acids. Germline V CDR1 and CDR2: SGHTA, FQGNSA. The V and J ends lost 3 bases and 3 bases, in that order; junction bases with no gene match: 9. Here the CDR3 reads CASSLPPGQGFYEQYY. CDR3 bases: TGTGCCAGCAGCTTGCCTCCGGGACAGGGCTTCTACGAGCAGTACTAC.

CDR3 amino acids: CASKRLAGGGDTQYF. The CDR3 nucleotides read TGTGCCAGCAAAAGACTAGCGGGAGGAGGAGATACGCAGTATTTT. The chain is built from TRBV6-2 or TRBV6-3 and TRBJ2-3; 13 nucleotides align to TRBD2. J lost 5 bases, V lost 7 bases, and 6 bases had no gene match. Germline CDR1 and CDR2: MNHEY and SVGEGT. CDR3 length equals 15 residues.

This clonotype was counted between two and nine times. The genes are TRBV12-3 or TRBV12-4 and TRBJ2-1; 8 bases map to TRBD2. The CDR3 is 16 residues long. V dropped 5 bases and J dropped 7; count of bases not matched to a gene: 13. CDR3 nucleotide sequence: TGTGCCAGCAGTCCCCTGGCTAGCGGGCGGCCGAATGAGCAGTTCTTC. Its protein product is CASSPLASGRPNEQFF.

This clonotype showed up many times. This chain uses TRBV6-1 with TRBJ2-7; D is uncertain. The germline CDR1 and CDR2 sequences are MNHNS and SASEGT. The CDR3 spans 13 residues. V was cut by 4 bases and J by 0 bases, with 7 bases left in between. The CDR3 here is CASSVEISYEQYF. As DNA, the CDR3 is TGTGCCAGCAGTGTTGAGATCTCCTACGAGCAGTACTTC.

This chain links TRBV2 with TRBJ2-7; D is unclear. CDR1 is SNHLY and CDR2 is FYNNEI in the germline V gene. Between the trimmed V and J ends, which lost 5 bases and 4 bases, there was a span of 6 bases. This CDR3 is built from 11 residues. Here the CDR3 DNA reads TGTGCCAGCAGTAATACTTACGAGCAGTACTTC. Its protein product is CASSNTYEQYF.

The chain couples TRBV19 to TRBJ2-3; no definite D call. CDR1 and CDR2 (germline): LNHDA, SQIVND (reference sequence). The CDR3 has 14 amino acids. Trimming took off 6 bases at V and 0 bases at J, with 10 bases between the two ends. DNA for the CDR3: TGTGCCAGTAGCAAACAGAGTAGCACAGATACGCAGTATTTT. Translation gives CASSKQSSTDTQYF.

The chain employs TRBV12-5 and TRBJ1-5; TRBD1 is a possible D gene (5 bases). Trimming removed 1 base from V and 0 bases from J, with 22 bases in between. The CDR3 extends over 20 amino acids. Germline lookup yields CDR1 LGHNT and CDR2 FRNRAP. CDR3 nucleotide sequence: TGTGCTAGTGGTTTGGACCGGGGGTCAGGGATCTTAAGTAGCAATCAGCCCCAGCATTTT. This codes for CASGLDRGSGILSSNQPQHF.

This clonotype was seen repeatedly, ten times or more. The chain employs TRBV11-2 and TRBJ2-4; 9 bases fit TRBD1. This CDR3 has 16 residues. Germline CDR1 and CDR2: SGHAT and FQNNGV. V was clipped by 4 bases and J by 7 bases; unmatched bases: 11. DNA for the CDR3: TGTGCCAGCAGCTCCTGGACAGGGGCAGGAGTGAACATTCAGTACTTC. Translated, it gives CASSSWTGAGVNIQYF. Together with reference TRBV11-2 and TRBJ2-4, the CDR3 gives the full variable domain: EAGVAQSPRYKIIEKRQSVAFWCNPISGHATLYWYQQILGQGPKLLIQFQNNGVVDDSQLPKDRFSAERLKGVDSTLKIQPAKLEDSAVYLCASSSWTGAGVNIQYFGAGTRLSVL.

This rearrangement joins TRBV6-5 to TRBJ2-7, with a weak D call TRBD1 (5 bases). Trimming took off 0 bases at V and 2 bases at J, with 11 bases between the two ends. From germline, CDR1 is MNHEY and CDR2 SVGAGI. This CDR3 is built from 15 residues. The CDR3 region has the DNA TGTGCCAGCAGTTACTCTCCAGGGTCGACCTACGAGCAGTACTTC. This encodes CASSYSPGSTYEQYF.

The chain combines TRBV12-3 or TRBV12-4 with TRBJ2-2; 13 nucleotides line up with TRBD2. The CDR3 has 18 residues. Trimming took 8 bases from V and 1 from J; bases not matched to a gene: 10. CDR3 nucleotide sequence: TGTGCCAGCGGTCATGGGGGACTAGCGGGAATGAACACCGGGGAGCTGTTTTTT. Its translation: CASGHGGLAGMNTGELFF.

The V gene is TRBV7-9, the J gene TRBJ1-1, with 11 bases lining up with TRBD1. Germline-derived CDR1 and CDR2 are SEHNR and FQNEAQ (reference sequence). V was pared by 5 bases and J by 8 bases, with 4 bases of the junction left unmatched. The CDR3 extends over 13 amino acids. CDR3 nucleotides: TGTGCCAGCAGCGGACAGGGGGCTGTCGAAGCTTTCTTT. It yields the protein CASSGQGAVEAFF.

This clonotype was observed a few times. The CDR3 region is CASSLLRASEQFF. CDR3 nucleotide sequence: TGTGCCAGCAGCTTATTGAGGGCAAGTGAGCAGTTCTTC. V and J are TRBV7-2 and TRBJ2-1, with D possibly being TRBD2 (5 bases). The germline V gene encodes CDR1 SGHTA and CDR2 FQGNSA. The CDR3 contains 13 residues. V dropped 2 bases and J dropped 9 bases, with 11 bases sitting between them.

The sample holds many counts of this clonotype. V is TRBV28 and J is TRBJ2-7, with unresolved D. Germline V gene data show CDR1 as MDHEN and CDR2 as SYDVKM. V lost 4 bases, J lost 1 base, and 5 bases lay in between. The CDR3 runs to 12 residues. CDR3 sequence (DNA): TGTGCCAGCAGTTCCCCGTCCTACGAGCAGTACTTC. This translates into CASSSPSYEQYF.

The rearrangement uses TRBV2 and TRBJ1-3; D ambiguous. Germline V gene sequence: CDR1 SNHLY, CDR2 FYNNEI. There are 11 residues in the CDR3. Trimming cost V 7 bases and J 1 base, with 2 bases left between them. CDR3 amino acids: CASMSGNTIYF. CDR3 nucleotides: TGTGCCAGCATGTCTGGAAACACCATATATTTT. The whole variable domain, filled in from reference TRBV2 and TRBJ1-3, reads EPEVTQTPSHQVTQMGQEVILRCVPISNHLYFYWYRQILGQKVEFLVSFYNNEISEKSEIFDDQFSVERPDGSNFTLKIRSTKLEDSAMYFCASMSGNTIYFGEGSWLTVV.

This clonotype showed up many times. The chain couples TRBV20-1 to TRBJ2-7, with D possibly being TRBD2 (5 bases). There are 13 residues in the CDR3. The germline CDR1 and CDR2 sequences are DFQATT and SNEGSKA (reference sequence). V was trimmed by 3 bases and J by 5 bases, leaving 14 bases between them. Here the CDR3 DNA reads TGCAGTGCTAGTGCGCGGGCTCTCAACGAGCAGTACTTC. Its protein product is CSASARALNEQYF.

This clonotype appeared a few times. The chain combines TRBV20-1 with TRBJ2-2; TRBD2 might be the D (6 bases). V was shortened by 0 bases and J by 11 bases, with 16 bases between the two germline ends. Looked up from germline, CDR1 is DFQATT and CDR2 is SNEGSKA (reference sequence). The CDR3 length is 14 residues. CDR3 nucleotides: TGCAGTGCTAGAGATTCGGGAGCCGGTAGTGAGCTGTTTTTT. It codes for CSARDSGAGSELFF.

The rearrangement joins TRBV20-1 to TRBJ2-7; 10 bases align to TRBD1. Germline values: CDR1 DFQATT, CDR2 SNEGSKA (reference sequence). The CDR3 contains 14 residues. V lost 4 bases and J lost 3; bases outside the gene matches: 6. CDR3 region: CSATRDRGNYEQYF. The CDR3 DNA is TGCAGTGCTACCCGGGACAGGGGAAACTACGAGCAGTACTTC.

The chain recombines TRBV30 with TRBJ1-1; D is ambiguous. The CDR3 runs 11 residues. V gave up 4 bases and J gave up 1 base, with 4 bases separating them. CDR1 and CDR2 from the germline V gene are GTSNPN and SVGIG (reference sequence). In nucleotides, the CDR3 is TGTGCCTGGACGTGGAACACTGAAGCTTTCTTT. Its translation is CAWTWNTEAFF.